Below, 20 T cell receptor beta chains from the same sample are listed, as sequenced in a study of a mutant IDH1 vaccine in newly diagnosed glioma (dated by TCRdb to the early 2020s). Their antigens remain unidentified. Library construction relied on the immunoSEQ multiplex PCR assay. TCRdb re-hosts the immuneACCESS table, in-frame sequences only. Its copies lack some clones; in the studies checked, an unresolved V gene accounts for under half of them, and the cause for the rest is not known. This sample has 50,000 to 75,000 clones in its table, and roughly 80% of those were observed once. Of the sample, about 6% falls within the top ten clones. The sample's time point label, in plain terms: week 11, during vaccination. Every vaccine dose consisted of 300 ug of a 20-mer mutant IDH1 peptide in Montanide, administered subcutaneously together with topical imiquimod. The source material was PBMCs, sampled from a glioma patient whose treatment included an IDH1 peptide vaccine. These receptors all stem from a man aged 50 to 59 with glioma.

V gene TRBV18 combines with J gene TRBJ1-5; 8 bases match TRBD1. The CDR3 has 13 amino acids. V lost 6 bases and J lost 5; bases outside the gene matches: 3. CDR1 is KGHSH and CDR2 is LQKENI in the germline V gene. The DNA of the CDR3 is TGTGCCAGCTCCTCGGACAGGGATCAGCCCCAGCATTTT. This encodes CASSSDRDQPQHF.

CDR3 nucleotides: TGTGCCAGCAGTTCTGGCTGGCAGGGAGGGGAGGAAAAACTGTTTTTT. The encoded protein is CASSSGWQGGEEKLFF. The chain recombines TRBV11-2 with TRBJ1-4, with a possible D match to TRBD1 (5 bases). Deletions cut 6 bases from V and 8 bases from J, with 22 bases between. Germline assignment: CDR1 SGHAT and CDR2 FQNNGV. This CDR3 spans 16 amino acids.

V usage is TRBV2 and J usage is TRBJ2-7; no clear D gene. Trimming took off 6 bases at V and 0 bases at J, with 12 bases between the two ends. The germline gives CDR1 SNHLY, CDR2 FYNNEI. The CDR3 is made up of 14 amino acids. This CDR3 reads CASRDAGVSYEQYF. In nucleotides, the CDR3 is TGTGCCAGCAGAGACGCAGGCGTCTCCTACGAGCAGTACTTC.

The CDR3 bases are TGTGCCAGTAGTAACACAGGGGGGGGAAACTATGGCTACACCTTC. It yields the protein CASSNTGGGNYGYTF. This chain joins TRBV19 and TRBJ1-2; 8 positions agree with TRBD1. After removal of 4 bases from V and 2 bases from J, the junction contained 6 bases not matched to a gene. The CDR3 is made up of 15 amino acids. Looked up from germline, CDR1 is LNHDA and CDR2 is SQIVND (reference sequence).

The CDR3 here is CASSMGDGTFPYEQYF. The DNA for the CDR3 is TGTGCCAGTAGTATGGGGGATGGGACATTCCCTTACGAGCAGTACTTC. J is TRBJ2-7 and V is TRBV19; D may be TRBD1 (6 bases). Trimming took 3 bases from V and 4 from J, leaving 19 bases between them. CDR1 and CDR2 (germline): LNHDA, SQIVND (reference sequence). CDR3 length: 16 residues.

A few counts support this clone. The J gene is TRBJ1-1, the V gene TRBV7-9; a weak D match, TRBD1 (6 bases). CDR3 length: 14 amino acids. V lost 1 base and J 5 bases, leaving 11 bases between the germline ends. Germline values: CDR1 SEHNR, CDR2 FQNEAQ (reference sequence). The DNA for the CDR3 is TGTGCCAGCAGCTTAGAGTTAACAGGGACTGAAGCTTTCTTT. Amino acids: CASSLELTGTEAFF. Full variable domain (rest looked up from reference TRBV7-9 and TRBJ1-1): DTGVSQNPRHKITKRGQNVTFRCDPISEHNRLYWYRQTLGQGPEFLTYFQNEAQLEKSRLLSDRFSAERPKGSFSTLEIQRTEQGDSAMYLCASSLELTGTEAFFGQGTRLTVV.

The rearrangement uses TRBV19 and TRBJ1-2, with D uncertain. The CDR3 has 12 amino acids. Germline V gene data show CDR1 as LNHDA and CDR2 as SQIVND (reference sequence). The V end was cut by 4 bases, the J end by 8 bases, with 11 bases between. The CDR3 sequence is CASSTRAGGYTF. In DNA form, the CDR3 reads TGTGCCAGTAGTACCCGGGCCGGAGGCTACACCTTC.

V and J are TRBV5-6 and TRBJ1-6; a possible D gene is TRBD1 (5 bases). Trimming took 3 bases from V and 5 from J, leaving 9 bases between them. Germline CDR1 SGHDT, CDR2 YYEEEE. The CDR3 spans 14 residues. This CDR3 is CASSSKGNNSPLHF. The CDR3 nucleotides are TGTGCCAGCAGCTCAAAGGGGAATAATTCACCCCTCCACTTT.

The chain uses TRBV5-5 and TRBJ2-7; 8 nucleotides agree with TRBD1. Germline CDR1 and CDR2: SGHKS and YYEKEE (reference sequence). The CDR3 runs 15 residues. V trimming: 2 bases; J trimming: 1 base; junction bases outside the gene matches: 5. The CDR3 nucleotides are TGTGCCAGCAGCTTTGGGACAGGAGAGTCCTACGAGCAGTACTTC. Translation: CASSFGTGESYEQYF.

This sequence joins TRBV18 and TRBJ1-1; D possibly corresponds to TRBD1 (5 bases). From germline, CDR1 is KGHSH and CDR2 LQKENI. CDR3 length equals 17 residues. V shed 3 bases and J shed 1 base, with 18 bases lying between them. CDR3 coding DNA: TGTGCCAGCTCACCCTTTCAGGGCTACCGGGCGAACACTGAAGCTTTCTTT. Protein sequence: CASSPFQGYRANTEAFF.

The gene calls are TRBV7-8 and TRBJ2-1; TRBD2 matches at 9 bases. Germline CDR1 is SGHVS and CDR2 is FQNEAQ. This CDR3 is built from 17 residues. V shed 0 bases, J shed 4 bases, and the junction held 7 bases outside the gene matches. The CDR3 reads CASSLAPGLAGYNEQFF. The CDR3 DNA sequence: TGTGCCAGCAGCTTAGCCCCTGGGCTAGCGGGGTACAATGAGCAGTTCTTC.

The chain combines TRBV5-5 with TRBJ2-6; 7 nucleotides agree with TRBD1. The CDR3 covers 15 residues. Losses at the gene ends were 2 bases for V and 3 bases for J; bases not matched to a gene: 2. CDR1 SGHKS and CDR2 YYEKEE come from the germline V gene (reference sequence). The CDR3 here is CASSLQGFGANVLTF. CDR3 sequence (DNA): TGTGCCAGCAGCTTACAGGGGTTTGGGGCCAACGTCCTGACTTTC.

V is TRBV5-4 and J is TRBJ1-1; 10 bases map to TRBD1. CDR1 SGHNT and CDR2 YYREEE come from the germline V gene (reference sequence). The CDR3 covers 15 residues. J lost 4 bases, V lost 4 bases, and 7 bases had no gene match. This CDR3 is CASSPGTGVGTEAFF. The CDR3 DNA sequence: TGTGCCAGCAGCCCGGGGACAGGGGTTGGCACTGAAGCTTTCTTT.

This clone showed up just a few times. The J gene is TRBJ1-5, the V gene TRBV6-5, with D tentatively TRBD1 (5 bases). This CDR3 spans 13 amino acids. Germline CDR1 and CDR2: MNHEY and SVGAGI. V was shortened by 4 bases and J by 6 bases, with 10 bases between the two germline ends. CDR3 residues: CASSSGNLQPQHF. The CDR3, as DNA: TGTGCCAGCAGTTCAGGGAACCTTCAGCCCCAGCATTTT.

Written as DNA, the CDR3 is TGCAGCGTTCGACGGGTGCCCGGGGAGCTGTTTTTT. This translates into CSVRRVPGELFF. This chain connects TRBV29-1 to TRBJ2-2; D gene unclear. V dropped 5 bases and J dropped 6 bases, with 10 bases sitting between them. This CDR3 is built from 12 residues. CDR1 and CDR2 (germline): SQVTM, ANQGSEA.

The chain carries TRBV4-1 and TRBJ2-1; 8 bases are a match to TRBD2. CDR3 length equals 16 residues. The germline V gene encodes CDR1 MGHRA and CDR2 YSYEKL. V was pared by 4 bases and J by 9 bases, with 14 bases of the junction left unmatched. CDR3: CASSPQRSGSKGEQFF. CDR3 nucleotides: TGCGCCAGCAGCCCCCAAAGGAGCGGGAGTAAGGGTGAGCAGTTCTTC.

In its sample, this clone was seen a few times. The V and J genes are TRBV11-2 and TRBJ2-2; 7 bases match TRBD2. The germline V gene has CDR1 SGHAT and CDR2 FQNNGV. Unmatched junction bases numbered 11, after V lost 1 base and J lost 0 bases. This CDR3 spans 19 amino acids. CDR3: CASSLGGLGGRANTGELFF. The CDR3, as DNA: TGTGCCAGCAGCTTAGGCGGCTTGGGGGGGAGAGCGAACACCGGGGAGCTGTTTTTT.

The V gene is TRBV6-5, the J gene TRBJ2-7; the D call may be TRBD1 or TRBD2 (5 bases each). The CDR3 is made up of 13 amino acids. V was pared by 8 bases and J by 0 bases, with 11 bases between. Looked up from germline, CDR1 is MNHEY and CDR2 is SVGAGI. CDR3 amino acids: CASGRDGSYEQYF. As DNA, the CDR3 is TGTGCCAGCGGCCGGGACGGCTCCTACGAGCAGTACTTC.

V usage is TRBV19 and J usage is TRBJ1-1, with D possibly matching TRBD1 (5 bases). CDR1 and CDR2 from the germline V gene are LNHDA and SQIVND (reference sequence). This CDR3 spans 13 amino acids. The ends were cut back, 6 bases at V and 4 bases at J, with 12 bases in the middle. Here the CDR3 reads CASRFAGTTEAFF. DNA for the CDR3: TGTGCCAGTAGGTTTGCCGGGACCACTGAAGCTTTCTTT.

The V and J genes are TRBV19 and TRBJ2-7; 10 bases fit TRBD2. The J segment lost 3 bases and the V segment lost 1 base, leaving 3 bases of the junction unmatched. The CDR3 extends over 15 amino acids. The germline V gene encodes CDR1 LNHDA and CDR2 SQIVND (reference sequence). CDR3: CASSIGLAGVYEQYF. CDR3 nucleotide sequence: TGTGCCAGTAGTATAGGTCTAGCGGGAGTCTACGAGCAGTACTTC.